These 8 T cell receptor beta chains were sequenced from one sample in a study of T cell repertoires in cytomegalovirus infection. TCRdb re-derived calls from the reads in MiXCR, one entry per CDR3 protein. The sample includes about 740,000 distinct CDR3 sequences, 35% to 45% of them seen just once. Sequencing input: PBMCs. Receptor source: a human donor in good health (CMV status not recorded). Some clones in this sample may be carry-over from other donors' samples.

This clonotype came up a few times. V is TRBV28 and J is TRBJ2-7, with a tentative D call TRBD2 (6 bases). Germline V CDR1 and CDR2: MDHEN, SYDVKM. Trimming shortened V by 6 bases and J by 9 bases, and 21 bases separated the two germline ends. The CDR3 is made up of 14 amino acids. CDR3 sequence: CASRELGGPRAQYF. CDR3 nucleotides: TGTGCCAGCAGAGAGTTGGGGGGACCTCGCGCGCAGTACTTC.

This clonotype was seen a handful of times. CDR3 nucleotide sequence: TGTGCCAGCAGCTTAGCGCAGGACAGCGGTTACGAGCAGTACTTC. Translating it yields CASSLAQDSGYEQYF. V is TRBV7-2 and J is TRBJ2-7; D possibly corresponds to TRBD1 (6 bases). Germline CDR1 and CDR2: SGHTA and FQGNSA. The CDR3 length is 15 residues. With 0 bases removed from V and 4 bases from J, the gap between germline ends came to 13 bases.

This clonotype was seen a few times. The V and J genes are TRBV27 and TRBJ1-5; unclear D gene. This CDR3 has 18 amino acids. The ends were cut back, 5 bases at V and 0 bases at J, with 20 bases in the middle. The V gene's germline CDR1 is MNHEY and CDR2 SMNVEV (reference sequence). CDR3 nucleotides: TGTGCCAGCAGTAGGTTGAGTGTGGGCCGCTATAGCAATCAGCCCCAGCATTTT. This sequence encodes CASSRLSVGRYSNQPQHF.

The rearrangement joins TRBV6-2 or TRBV6-3 to TRBJ2-2, with no clear D. V was clipped by 5 bases and J by 1 base, with 11 bases between them. CDR3 length: 15 amino acids. Germline V lookup: CDR1 MNHEY, CDR2 SVGEGT. The CDR3 reads CASSLIRQNTGELFF. In DNA form, the CDR3 reads TGTGCCAGCAGTCTAATTCGACAGAACACCGGGGAGCTGTTTTTT.

V and J are TRBV11-3 and TRBJ1-1; no clear D gene. In germline, CDR1 is SGHNT, CDR2 YENEEA. The V end was cut by 0 bases, the J end by 7 bases, with 9 bases between. This CDR3 contains 13 residues. This CDR3 is CASSLDGGSEAFF. The CDR3 DNA reads as TGTGCCAGCAGCTTAGATGGCGGCAGTGAAGCTTTCTTT.

The rearrangement joins TRBV12-3 or TRBV12-4 to TRBJ1-4, with D perhaps matching TRBD1 (6 bases). The CDR3 is 13 residues long. Trimming shortened V by 7 bases and J by 8 bases, and 14 bases separated the two germline ends. The CDR3 loop is CASNRGAREKLFF. CDR3 in DNA: TGTGCCAGCAACCGGGGGGCAAGGGAAAAACTGTTTTTT.

This chain connects TRBV29-1 to TRBJ2-7; 8 bases are shared with TRBD1. The length of the CDR3 is 13 residues. The V and J ends lost 5 bases and 3 bases, in that order; junction bases with no gene match: 6. Germline V gene lookup returns CDR1 SQVTM and CDR2 ANQGSEA. CDR3 bases: TGCAGCGTTTGGGGACAGGACCTCTACGAGCAGTACTTC. It encodes CSVWGQDLYEQYF.

This clonotype came up a few times. The rearrangement uses TRBV7-2 and TRBJ2-3, with 11 nucleotides matching TRBD2. Germline V gene sequence: CDR1 SGHTA, CDR2 FQGNSA. This CDR3 contains 16 residues. V lost 3 bases to trimming and J lost 1 base; unmatched junction nucleotides: 3. As DNA, the CDR3 is TGTGCCAGCAGCTTTACTAGCGGGAGAGGCACAGATACGCAGTATTTT. Its translation is CASSFTSGRGTDTQYF.